This is a list of T cell receptor beta chains from one sample in a study of control samples from healthy donors and cancer patients. The assay was immunoSEQ multiplex PCR, and TCRdb's table has in-frame clones only and misses some. The sample yields about 120,000 clones, roughly 90% seen once. Sequenced sample: PBMCs. These receptors all come from a woman aged 55-70 years with lung cancer. The CDR3 runs from the conserved cysteine through the conserved F or W. D genes are given only for firm matches. Not all rows give a size; the values are once, few, many and, for expanded clones, a class.

D,V,length,size,J,DNA,CDR3
NA,TRBV2,13,NA,TRBJ2-7,TGTGCCAGCAGTTGGGACTCCGCCGGTGAGCAGTACTTC,CASSWDSAGEQYF
NA,TRBV29-1,11,NA,TRBJ1-2,TGCAGCGTTGAGGAGGGAGGTGGCTACACCTTC,CSVEEGGGYTF
TRBD1,TRBV6-5,13,NA,TRBJ1-6,TGTGCCAGCCGGACAGGGGTTAATTCACCCCTCCACTTT,CASRTGVNSPLHF
NA,TRBV29-1,12,NA,TRBJ1-5,TGCAGCGTTGGTGAGGGGGATCAGCCCCAGCATTTT,CSVGEGDQPQHF
TRBD1,TRBV19,15,few,TRBJ1-4,TGTGCCAGTAAGATAGGGACAGCGAAGAATGAAAAACTGTTTTTT,CASKIGTAKNEKLFF
TRBD2,TRBV3-1/TRBV3-2,14,NA,TRBJ2-1,TGTGCCAGCGGGGGAGGCGGGAGTGAGAATGAGCAGTTCTTC,CASGGGGSENEQFF
NA,TRBV9,13,NA,TRBJ1-2,TGTGCCAGCAGCGCGGGGGGAGGGCCCGGCTACACCTTC,CASSAGGGPGYTF
NA,TRBV7-9,14,NA,TRBJ1-3,TGTGCCAGCAGCCACTCGGGGCGGGGAAACACCATATATTTT,CASSHSGRGNTIYF
TRBD1,TRBV5-1,15,medium-sized,TRBJ2-1,TGCGCCAGCAGCGCCCGGGACAGGGCATTCGATGAGCAGTTCTTC,CASSARDRAFDEQFF
NA,TRBV7-9,12,NA,TRBJ2-5,TGTGCCGCTAGTCAGGGGATGGAGACCCAGTACTTC,CAASQGMETQYF
TRBD1,TRBV11-2,18,NA,TRBJ2-1,TGTGCCAGCAGCTCAGTCCTTAAAGACAGGGGATGGGTAGTTGAGCAGTTCTTC,CASSSVLKDRGWVVEQFF
NA,TRBV3-1/TRBV3-2,13,few,TRBJ1-1,TGTGCCAGCAGCCGCGGGATTCACACTGAAGCTTTCTTT,CASSRGIHTEAFF
NA,TRBV6-1,12,NA,TRBJ2-1,TGTGCCAGCATCCGACCAGGCGATGAGCAGTTCTTC,CASIRPGDEQFF
NA,TRBV5-1,15,once,TRBJ1-5,TGCGCCAGCAGCTTGGCAGGGGCAAACAATCAGCCCCAGCATTTT,CASSLAGANNQPQHF
NA,TRBV6-5,15,NA,TRBJ1-2,TGTGCCAGCAGTTACTCCGGTCCCAGGGACTATGGCTACACCTTC,CASSYSGPRDYGYTF
NA,TRBV5-4,13,NA,TRBJ1-2,TGTGCCAGCAGCTCGACAGGACCCTATGGCTACACCTTC,CASSSTGPYGYTF
NA,TRBV19,13,NA,TRBJ1-2,TGTGCCAGTAGAAGGTTATTTAACTATGGCTACACCTTC,CASRRLFNYGYTF
TRBD1,TRBV29-1,15,NA,TRBJ1-5,TGCAGCGTTCAAAAACAGGGGGGAGGCAATCAGCCCCAGCATTTT,CSVQKQGGGNQPQHF
NA,TRBV27,14,NA,TRBJ1-1,TGTGCCAGCAGCAAGGGGCCCGTGAACACTGAAGCTTTCTTT,CASSKGPVNTEAFF
TRBD2,TRBV7-2,15,NA,TRBJ2-3,TGTGCCAGCAGATCCAGCGGGGGGGGAGCAGATACGCAGTATTTT,CASRSSGGGADTQYF
TRBD1,TRBV7-2,16,NA,TRBJ1-1,TGTGCCAGCAGCCTATGGACAGGGGGCTTAAACACTGAAGCTTTCTTT,CASSLWTGGLNTEAFF
NA,TRBV6-2/TRBV6-3,14,NA,TRBJ2-3,TGTGCCAGCAGTTCAGAAGGACGTTTGGATACGCAGTATTTT,CASSSEGRLDTQYF